Listed below are T cell receptor beta chains from one sample, sequenced in a study of T cell responses to AZD1222 COVID-19 vaccine. Assay used: immunoSEQ multiplex PCR; TCRdb lists only in-frame clones, some missing. The table lists 82,000 or so clones, 90% of them singletons. The specimen comprised peripheral blood, sampled on day 0 of AZD1222 vaccination. The receptors derive from an adult in good health. Each CDR3 is given with its conserved first and last residue. A D gene is named only where the DNA matches it firmly.

D: TRBD1; V: TRBV7-3; CDR3: CASSLWTGEGAGELFF
D: NA; V: TRBV4-1; CDR3: CASSQGSVVATNEKLFF
D: NA; V: TRBV5-5; CDR3: CASTIGPLSNQPQHF
D: NA; V: TRBV11-1; CDR3: CASSQEQGGSYEQYF
D: NA; V: TRBV11-2; CDR3: CASSSGQTLAKNIQYF
D: NA; V: TRBV6-6; CDR3: CASSTGFNQPQHF
D: TRBD1; V: TRBV6-5; CDR3: CASTEGQGAGEKLFF
D: NA; V: TRBV28; CDR3: CASSLTPAPYGYTF
D: NA; V: TRBV6-5; CDR3: CASSPRTEKKHGYTF
D: NA; V: TRBV28; CDR3: CASTRSRQGGYNEQFF
D: NA; V: TRBV25-1; CDR3: CASMGGGSNTEAFF
D: TRBD1; V: TRBV30; CDR3: CAWSWGRDRQYF
D: NA; V: TRBV4-3; CDR3: CASSQNFERTDTQYF
D: TRBD1; V: TRBV5-6; CDR3: CASSWEQGDKLFF
D: NA; V: TRBV5-6; CDR3: CASSSSQGNYGYTF
D: NA; V: TRBV15; CDR3: CATSRDGPGQISGANVLTF
D: NA; V: TRBV7-9; CDR3: CASTNSGSSEQYF
D: NA; V: TRBV5-1; CDR3: CASRDSGSMNTGELFF
D: NA; V: TRBV6-6; CDR3: CASTKSGQANTEAFF
D: NA; V: TRBV7-9; CDR3: CASSLQFPGPRGNTIYF
D: TRBD2; V: TRBV29-1; CDR3: CSVEGTGGPYNEQFF
D: NA; V: TRBV13; CDR3: CASSFLYTEAFF
D: NA; V: TRBV14; CDR3: CASSQGTVAGNSPLHF
D: NA; V: TRBV7-3; CDR3: CASSLRANYGYTF
D: NA; V: TRBV30; CDR3: CAWSGKYGYTF
D: TRBD1; V: TRBV9; CDR3: CASSARQGSSPLHF